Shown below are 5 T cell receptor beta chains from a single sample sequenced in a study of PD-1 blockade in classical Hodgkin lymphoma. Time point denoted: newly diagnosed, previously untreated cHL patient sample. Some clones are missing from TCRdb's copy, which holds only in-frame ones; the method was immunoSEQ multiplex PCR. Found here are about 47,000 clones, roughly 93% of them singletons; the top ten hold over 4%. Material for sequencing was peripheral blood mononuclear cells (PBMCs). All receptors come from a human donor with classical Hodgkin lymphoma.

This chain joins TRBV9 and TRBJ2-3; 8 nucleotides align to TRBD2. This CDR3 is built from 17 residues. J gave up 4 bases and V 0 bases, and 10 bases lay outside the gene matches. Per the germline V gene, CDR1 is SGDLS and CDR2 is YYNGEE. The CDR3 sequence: CASSVGVPGGPADTQYF. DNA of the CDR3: TGTGCCAGCAGCGTAGGCGTACCGGGAGGGCCAGCAGATACGCAGTATTTT.

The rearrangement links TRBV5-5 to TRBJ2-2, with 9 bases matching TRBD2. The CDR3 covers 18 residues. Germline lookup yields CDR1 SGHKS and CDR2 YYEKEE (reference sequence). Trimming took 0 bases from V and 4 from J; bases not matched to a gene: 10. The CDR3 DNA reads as TGTGCCAGCAGCTTGGAGGTAGGAGGCGGGAGGGTCACCGGGGAGCTGTTTTTT. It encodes CASSLEVGGGRVTGELFF.

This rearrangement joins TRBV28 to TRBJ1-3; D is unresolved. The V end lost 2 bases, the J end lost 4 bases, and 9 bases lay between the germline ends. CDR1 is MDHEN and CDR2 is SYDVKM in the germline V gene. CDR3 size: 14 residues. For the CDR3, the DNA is TGTGCCAGCAGTTTACGGTCGTACGGAAACACCATATATTTT. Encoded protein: CASSLRSYGNTIYF.

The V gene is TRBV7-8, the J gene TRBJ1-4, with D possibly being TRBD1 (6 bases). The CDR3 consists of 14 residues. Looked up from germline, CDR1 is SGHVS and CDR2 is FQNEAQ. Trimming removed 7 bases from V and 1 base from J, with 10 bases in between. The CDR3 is CASTHRETNEKLFF. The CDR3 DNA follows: TGTGCCAGCACCCACAGGGAAACTAATGAAAAACTGTTTTTT.

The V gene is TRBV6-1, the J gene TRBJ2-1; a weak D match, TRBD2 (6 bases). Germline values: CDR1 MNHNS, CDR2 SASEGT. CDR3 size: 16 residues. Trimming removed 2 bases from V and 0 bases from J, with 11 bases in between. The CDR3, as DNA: TGTGCCAGCAGTGAATATGGGGGGAACTCCTACAATGAGCAGTTCTTC. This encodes CASSEYGGNSYNEQFF.